This entry lists 5 T cell receptor beta chains sequenced from one sample in a study of blood T cell repertoires in COVID-19 (dated by TCRdb to 2018 to 2021). The library came from the immunoSEQ multiplex PCR assay. TCRdb carries this immuneACCESS record with in-frame sequences only. Its versions omit some clonotypes, under half of them owing to an unresolved V gene in the studies checked, with the rest unexplained. This sample holds approximately 130,000 clones; about 90% were observed only once. Over 2% of the sample lies in the top ten. The material sequenced was peripheral blood. These receptors were collected from a man aged 50-59 years with active COVID-19.

About this clone: A read error may account for a junction end that differs from germline. The same CDR3 also results from other DNA sequences found in this sample. The chain joins TRBV7-8 to TRBJ2-7; D possibly corresponds to TRBD1 (5 bases). The CDR3 length is 14 residues. Germline CDR1 reads SGHVS; CDR2 reads FQNEAQ. The CDR3, as DNA: TGTGCCAGCAGCTTAGGCAGGGATTCCTACGAGCAGTACTTT. Its protein product is CASSLGRDSYEQYF.

The sample holds one count of this clone. The gene calls are TRBV6-5 and TRBJ1-2, with TRBD1 identical over 9 bases. CDR1 MNHEY and CDR2 SVGAGI come from the germline V gene. Trimming at V came to 6 bases and at J to 7 bases, leaving 3 bases not matched to a gene. The length of the CDR3 is 12 residues. The CDR3 nucleotides read TGTGCCAGCAGACAGGGGGCGAGTGGCTACACCTTC. The encoded protein is CASRQGASGYTF.

This clone was detected only once. The chain links TRBV3-1 (or the pseudogene TRBV3-2) to TRBJ1-1, with D perhaps matching TRBD1 (5 bases). The ends were cut back, 3 bases at V and 4 bases at J, with 12 bases in the middle. Germline V lookup: CDR1 LGHDT, CDR2 YNNKEL (reference sequence). This CDR3 is 14 amino acids long. The CDR3 spells CASSHKTGATEAFF. CDR3 DNA sequence: TGTGCCAGCAGCCATAAAACAGGCGCCACTGAAGCTTTCTTT.

In this sample, this clone turned up a few times. This chain joins TRBV30 and TRBJ1-1; possible D gene TRBD1, 6 bases. Between the trimmed V and J ends, which lost 2 bases and 4 bases, there was a span of 8 bases. CDR1 and CDR2 from the germline V gene are GTSNPN and SVGIG (reference sequence). This CDR3 spans 12 amino acids. The CDR3: CAWSQGGTEAFF. CDR3 sequence (DNA): TGTGCCTGGAGTCAAGGGGGCACTGAAGCTTTCTTT.

This chain connects TRBV2 to TRBJ2-7; D gene unclear. The CDR3 is 11 amino acids. The ends were cut back, 4 bases at V and 7 bases at J, with 8 bases in the middle. The germline CDR1 and CDR2 sequences are SNHLY and FYNNEI. The CDR3 sequence: CASSVRFEQYF. CDR3 DNA sequence: TGTGCCAGCAGTGTCAGGTTTGAGCAGTACTTC.